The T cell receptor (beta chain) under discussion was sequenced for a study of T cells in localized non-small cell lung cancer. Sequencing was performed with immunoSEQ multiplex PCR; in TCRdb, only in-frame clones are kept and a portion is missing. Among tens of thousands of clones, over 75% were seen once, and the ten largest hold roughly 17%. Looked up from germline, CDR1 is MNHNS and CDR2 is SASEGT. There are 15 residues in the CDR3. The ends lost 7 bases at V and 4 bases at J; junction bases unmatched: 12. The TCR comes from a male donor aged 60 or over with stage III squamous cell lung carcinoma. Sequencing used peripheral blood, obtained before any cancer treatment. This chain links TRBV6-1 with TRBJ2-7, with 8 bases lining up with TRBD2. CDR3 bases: TGTGCCAGCACCCCTCTACTAGCGGCGTCATACGAGCAGTACTTC. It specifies CASTPLLAASYEQYF.